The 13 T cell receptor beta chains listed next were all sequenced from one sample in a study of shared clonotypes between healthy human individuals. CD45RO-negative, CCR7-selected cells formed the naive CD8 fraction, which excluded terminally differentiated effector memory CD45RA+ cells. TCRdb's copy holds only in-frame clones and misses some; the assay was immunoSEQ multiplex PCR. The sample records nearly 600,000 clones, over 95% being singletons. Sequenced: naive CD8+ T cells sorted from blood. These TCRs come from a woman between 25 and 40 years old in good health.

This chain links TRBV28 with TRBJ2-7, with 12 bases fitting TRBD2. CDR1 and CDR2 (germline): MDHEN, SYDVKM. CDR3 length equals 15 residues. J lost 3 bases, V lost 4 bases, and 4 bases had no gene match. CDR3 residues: CASSSLAGGLYEQYF. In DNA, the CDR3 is TGTGCCAGCAGTTCACTAGCGGGAGGCCTCTACGAGCAGTACTTC.

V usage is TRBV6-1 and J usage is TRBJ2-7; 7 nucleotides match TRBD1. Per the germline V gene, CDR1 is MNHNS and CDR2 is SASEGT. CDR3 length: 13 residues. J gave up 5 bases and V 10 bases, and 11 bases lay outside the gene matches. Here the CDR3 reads CATRDTGVDEQYF. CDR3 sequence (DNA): TGTGCCACCCGAGATACAGGGGTTGACGAGCAGTACTTC.

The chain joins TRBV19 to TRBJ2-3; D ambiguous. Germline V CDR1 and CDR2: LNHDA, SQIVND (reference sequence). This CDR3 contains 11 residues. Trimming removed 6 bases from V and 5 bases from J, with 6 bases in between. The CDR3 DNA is TGTGCCAGTAGGTCCGGAGATACGCAGTATTTT. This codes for CASRSGDTQYF.

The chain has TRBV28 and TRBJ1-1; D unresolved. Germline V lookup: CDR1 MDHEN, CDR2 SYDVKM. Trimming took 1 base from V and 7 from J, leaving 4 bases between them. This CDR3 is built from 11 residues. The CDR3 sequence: CASSLYGEAFF. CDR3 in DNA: TGTGCCAGCAGTTTATATGGTGAAGCTTTCTTT.

The CDR3 is CASSQDGGFPYEQYF. The DNA of the CDR3 is TGCGCCAGCAGCCAAGATGGGGGCTTCCCCTACGAGCAGTACTTC. This rearrangement joins TRBV4-1 to TRBJ2-7, with D maybe TRBD1 (6 bases). Per germline, CDR1 MGHRA and CDR2 YSYEKL. This CDR3 is built from 15 residues. Trimming removed 0 bases at V and 2 bases at J, with 11 bases between.

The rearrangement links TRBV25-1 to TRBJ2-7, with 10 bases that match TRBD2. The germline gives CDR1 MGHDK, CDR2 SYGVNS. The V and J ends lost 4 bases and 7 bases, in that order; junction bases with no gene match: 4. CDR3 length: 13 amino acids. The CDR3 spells CASSGTSGQEQYF. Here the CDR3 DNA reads TGTGCCAGCAGTGGGACTAGCGGCCAAGAGCAGTACTTC.

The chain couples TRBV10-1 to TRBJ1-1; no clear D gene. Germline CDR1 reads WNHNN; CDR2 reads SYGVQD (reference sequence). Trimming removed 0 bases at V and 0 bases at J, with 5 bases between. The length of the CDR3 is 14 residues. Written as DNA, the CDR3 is TGCGCCAGCAGTGAGTCACAAATGAACACTGAAGCTTTCTTT. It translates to CASSESQMNTEAFF.

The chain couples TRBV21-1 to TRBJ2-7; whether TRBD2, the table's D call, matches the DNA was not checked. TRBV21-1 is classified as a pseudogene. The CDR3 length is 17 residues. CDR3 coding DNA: TGTGCCAGCAGCAAACCCTCAGGGAGGGGCCCCCGCTACGAGCAGTACTTC. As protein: CASSKPSGRGPRYEQYF.

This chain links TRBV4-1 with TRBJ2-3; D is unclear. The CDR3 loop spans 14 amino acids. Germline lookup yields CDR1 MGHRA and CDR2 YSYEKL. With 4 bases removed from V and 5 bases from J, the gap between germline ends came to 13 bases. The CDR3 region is CASSLKVGVDTQYF. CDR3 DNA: TGCGCCAGCAGCCTCAAGGTCGGCGTAGATACGCAGTATTTT.

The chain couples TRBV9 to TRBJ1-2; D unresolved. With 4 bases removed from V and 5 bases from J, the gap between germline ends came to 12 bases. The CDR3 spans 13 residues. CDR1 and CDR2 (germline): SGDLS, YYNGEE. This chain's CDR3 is CASSYGGGYGYTF. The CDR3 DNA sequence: TGTGCCAGCAGCTACGGCGGCGGGTATGGCTACACCTTC. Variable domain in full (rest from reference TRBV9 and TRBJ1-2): DSGVTQTPKHLITATGQRVTLRCSPRSGDLSVYWYQQSLDQGLQFLIQYYNGEERAKGNILERFSAQQFPDLHSELNLSSLELGDSALYFCASSYGGGYGYTFGSGTRLTVV.

The CDR3 loop reads CASNGGGSSSDEQFF. In nucleotides, the CDR3 is TGTGCCAGCAATGGGGGGGGGAGCTCATCGGATGAGCAGTTCTTC. The J gene is TRBJ2-1, the V gene TRBV2; 7 positions match TRBD2. J was trimmed by 8 bases and V by 7 bases; bases with no gene match: 14. Per the germline V gene, CDR1 is SNHLY and CDR2 is FYNNEI. The CDR3 is made up of 15 amino acids.

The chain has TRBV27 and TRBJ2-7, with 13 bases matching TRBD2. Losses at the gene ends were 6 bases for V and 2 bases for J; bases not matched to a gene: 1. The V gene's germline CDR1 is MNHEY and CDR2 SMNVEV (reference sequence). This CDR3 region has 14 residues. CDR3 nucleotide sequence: TGTGCCAGCAGACTAGCGGGAGGGCCCTACGAGCAGTACTTC. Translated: CASRLAGGPYEQYF.

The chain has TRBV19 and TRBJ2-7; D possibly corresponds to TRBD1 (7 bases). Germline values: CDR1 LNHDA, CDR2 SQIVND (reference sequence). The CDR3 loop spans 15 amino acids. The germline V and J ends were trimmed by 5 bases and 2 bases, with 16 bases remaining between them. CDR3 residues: CASSYQQGRPYEQYF. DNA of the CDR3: TGTGCCAGTAGTTATCAACAGGGGAGGCCCTACGAGCAGTACTTC.